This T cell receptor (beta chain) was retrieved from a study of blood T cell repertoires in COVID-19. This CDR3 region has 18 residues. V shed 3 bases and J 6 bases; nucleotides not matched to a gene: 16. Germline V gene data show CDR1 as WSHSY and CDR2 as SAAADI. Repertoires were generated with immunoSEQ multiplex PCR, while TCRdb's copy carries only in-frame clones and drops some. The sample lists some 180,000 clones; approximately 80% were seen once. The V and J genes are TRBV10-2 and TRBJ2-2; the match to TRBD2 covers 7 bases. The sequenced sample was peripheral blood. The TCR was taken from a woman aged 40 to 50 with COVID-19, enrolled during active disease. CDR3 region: CASSEGIPAGINPGELFF. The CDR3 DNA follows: TGCGCCAGCAGTGAAGGTATCCCAGCGGGGATAAATCCCGGGGAGCTGTTTTTT.